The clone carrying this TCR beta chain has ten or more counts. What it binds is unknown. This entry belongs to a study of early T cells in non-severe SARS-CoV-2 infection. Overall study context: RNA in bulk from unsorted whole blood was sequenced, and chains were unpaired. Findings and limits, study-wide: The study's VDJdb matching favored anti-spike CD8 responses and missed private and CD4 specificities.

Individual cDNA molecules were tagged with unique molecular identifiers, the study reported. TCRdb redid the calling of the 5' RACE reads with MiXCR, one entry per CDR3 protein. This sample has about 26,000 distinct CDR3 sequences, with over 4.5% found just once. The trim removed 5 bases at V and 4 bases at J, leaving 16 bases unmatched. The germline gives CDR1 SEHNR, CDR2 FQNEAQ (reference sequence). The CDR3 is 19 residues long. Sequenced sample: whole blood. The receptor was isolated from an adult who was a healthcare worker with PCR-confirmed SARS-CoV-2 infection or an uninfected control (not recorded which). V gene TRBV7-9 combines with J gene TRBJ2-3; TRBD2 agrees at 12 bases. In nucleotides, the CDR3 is TGTGCCAGCAGCGCCTATCCTAGCGGGAGGGCCGGAGGCCCAGATACGCAGTATTTT. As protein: CASSAYPSGRAGGPDTQYF.